This TCR beta chain was sequenced for a study of control samples from healthy donors and cancer patients. The CDR3 covers 16 residues. Trimming took 2 bases from V and 8 from J; bases not matched to a gene: 8. CDR1 and CDR2 (germline): MNHEY, SMNVEV (reference sequence). Sequencing used immunoSEQ multiplex PCR; TCRdb keeps in-frame clones, though not all of them. The data hold about 100,000 clones, with about 90% observed a single time. This clonotype originated in a woman in her forties or fifties in good health. The sample consisted of blood. This chain joins TRBV27 and TRBJ2-4, with TRBD1 matching over 11 bases. CDR3 in amino acids: CASSLKGWTGGDIQYF. As DNA, the CDR3 is TGTGCCAGCAGTTTAAAGGGATGGACAGGGGGCGACATTCAGTACTTC.